These T cell receptor beta chains were read from a single sample in a study of blood T cells in healthy people across ages. TCRdb re-derived calls from the 5' RACE reads in MiXCR, one entry per CDR3 protein. The sample shows around 750,000 distinct CDR3 sequences, about 55% of them seen only once. Material: blood. The receptors come from an elderly man in good health. Each CDR3 is given with its conserved first and last residue. The order of the fields is J gene, V gene, D gene, clone size, CDR3 DNA, CDR3 protein. A D gene is named only where the DNA matches it firmly. Not every row has a clone size; where given, it reads once, few, many or a size class.

J gene: TRBJ2-7
V gene: TRBV20-1
D gene: NA
clone size: NA
CDR3 DNA: TGCAGTGCTAGAGATGGTTCGGAGCGAATCAGCTCCTACGAGCAGTACTTC
CDR3 protein: CSARDGSERISSYEQYF

J gene: TRBJ2-7
V gene: TRBV6-5
D gene: NA
clone size: NA
CDR3 DNA: TGTGCCAGCAGACGGGACTCCTGGGGGTCCTCCTACGAGCAGTACTTC
CDR3 protein: CASRRDSWGSSYEQYF

J gene: TRBJ2-7
V gene: TRBV10-1
D gene: TRBD2
clone size: few
CDR3 DNA: TGCGCCAGCCAGAGCGGGAGGGCCTACGAGCAGTACTTC
CDR3 protein: CASQSGRAYEQYF

J gene: TRBJ1-2
V gene: TRBV5-4
D gene: NA
clone size: few
CDR3 DNA: TGTGCCAGCAGCTTGGTTGCAGGGACCTCTAACTATGGCTACACCTTC
CDR3 protein: CASSLVAGTSNYGYTF

J gene: TRBJ2-1
V gene: TRBV24-1
D gene: TRBD2
clone size: NA
CDR3 DNA: TGTGCCACCAGTGACCGACTAGCGGGGTACAATGAGCAGTTCTTC
CDR3 protein: CATSDRLAGYNEQFF

J gene: TRBJ2-7
V gene: TRBV20-1
D gene: TRBD2
clone size: few
CDR3 DNA: TGCAGTGCCACAGCGGCTAGCGGTTACAATGAGCAGTACTTC
CDR3 protein: CSATAASGYNEQYF

J gene: TRBJ2-3
V gene: TRBV12-3/TRBV12-4
D gene: NA
clone size: few
CDR3 DNA: TGTGCCAGCAGGCCGGGACTTGGGGACAGATACGCGTATTTT
CDR3 protein: CASRPGLGDRYAYF

J gene: TRBJ1-5
V gene: TRBV18
D gene: TRBD1
clone size: few
CDR3 DNA: TGTGCCAGCTCCCTAGGGACAGACCCCTATCAGCCCCAGCATTTT
CDR3 protein: CASSLGTDPYQPQHF

J gene: TRBJ2-1
V gene: TRBV2
D gene: NA
clone size: NA
CDR3 DNA: TGTGCCAGCAGTACTATGACGGGTGCTGCTTACAATGAGCAGTTCTTC
CDR3 protein: CASSTMTGAAYNEQFF

J gene: TRBJ2-7
V gene: TRBV20-1
D gene: NA
clone size: few
CDR3 DNA: TGCAGTGCCCACCCGACAGCGTTCCCCTACGAGCAGTACTTC
CDR3 protein: CSAHPTAFPYEQYF

J gene: TRBJ2-1
V gene: TRBV6-5
D gene: TRBD2
clone size: NA
CDR3 DNA: TGTGCCAGCAGCTACCCTAGCGGTCCCTACAATGAGCAGTTCTTC
CDR3 protein: CASSYPSGPYNEQFF

J gene: TRBJ2-7
V gene: TRBV29-1
D gene: TRBD1
clone size: NA
CDR3 DNA: TGCAGCGTTGAATTTCAGGCAGGGGGCAGCTCCTACGAGCAGTACTTC
CDR3 protein: CSVEFQAGGSSYEQYF

J gene: TRBJ1-1
V gene: TRBV2
D gene: NA
clone size: NA
CDR3 DNA: TGTGCCAGCAGTGTCCTCCTGGGCGCCTCCGCTGAAGCTTTCTTT
CDR3 protein: CASSVLLGASAEAFF

J gene: TRBJ2-5
V gene: TRBV20-1
D gene: TRBD2
clone size: NA
CDR3 DNA: TGCAGTGCTGACGGGCTAGCGGTCCAAGAGACCCAGTACTTC
CDR3 protein: CSADGLAVQETQYF

J gene: TRBJ2-7
V gene: TRBV9
D gene: NA
clone size: NA
CDR3 DNA: TGTGCCAGCAGCGCCGACGTAAGGCCTTCCTACGAGCAGTACTTC
CDR3 protein: CASSADVRPSYEQYF

J gene: TRBJ1-5
V gene: TRBV5-1
D gene: TRBD1
clone size: NA
CDR3 DNA: TGCGCCAGCAGCTTGGACAGGGGTTCGGCCCAGCATTTT
CDR3 protein: CASSLDRGSAQHF

J gene: TRBJ2-7
V gene: TRBV4-1
D gene: NA
clone size: few
CDR3 DNA: TGCGCCAGCAGCCAAGTGTTGGTCGGCGCTTACGAGCAGTACTTC
CDR3 protein: CASSQVLVGAYEQYF

J gene: TRBJ2-5
V gene: TRBV7-9
D gene: NA
clone size: NA
CDR3 DNA: TGTGCCAGCAGCTTAGCGTTGGGAATCGAGACCCAGTACTTC
CDR3 protein: CASSLALGIETQYF

J gene: TRBJ2-7
V gene: TRBV18
D gene: TRBD1
clone size: few
CDR3 DNA: TGTGCCAGCTCAAAGGACAGGGGGAGCTACGAGCAGTACTTC
CDR3 protein: CASSKDRGSYEQYF

J gene: TRBJ2-3
V gene: TRBV6-5
D gene: NA
clone size: NA
CDR3 DNA: TGTGCCAGCAGTTTACGGACCGATGGGAGATACGCGTATTTT
CDR3 protein: CASSLRTDGRYAYF

J gene: TRBJ2-3
V gene: TRBV5-1
D gene: NA
clone size: NA
CDR3 DNA: TGCGCCAGCAGCCCAACCTTAGCTGACAGGTTCGATACGCAGTATTTT
CDR3 protein: CASSPTLADRFDTQYF

J gene: TRBJ2-7
V gene: TRBV9
D gene: TRBD2
clone size: NA
CDR3 DNA: TGTGCCAGCAGCGCCCGCCAGGAGACTAGCGGGGGCGCAAGGCTCTCCTACGAGCAGTACTTC
CDR3 protein: CASSARQETSGGARLSYEQYF

J gene: TRBJ2-5
V gene: TRBV7-9
D gene: NA
clone size: NA
CDR3 DNA: TGTGCCAGCAGCGCCTATGAGACCCAGTACTTC
CDR3 protein: CASSAYETQYF

J gene: TRBJ2-1
V gene: TRBV6-2/TRBV6-3
D gene: TRBD2
clone size: once
CDR3 DNA: TGTGCCAGCAGGGACAGCGGGGGGACCTACAATGAGCAGTTCTTC
CDR3 protein: CASRDSGGTYNEQFF

J gene: TRBJ2-1
V gene: TRBV13
D gene: TRBD2
clone size: NA
CDR3 DNA: TGTGCCAGCAGCTGGGCGACTGGCGGGAGGGAACCTGAGCAGTTCTTC
CDR3 protein: CASSWATGGREPEQFF

J gene: TRBJ2-7
V gene: TRBV2
D gene: NA
clone size: NA
CDR3 DNA: TGTGCCAGCACTTCTGGAGGACTGGGAGGCTACGAGCAGTACTTC
CDR3 protein: CASTSGGLGGYEQYF

J gene: TRBJ1-1
V gene: TRBV20-1
D gene: NA
clone size: NA
CDR3 DNA: TGCAGTGCTAGAGAAATGGGAATGAACACTGAAGCTTTCTTT
CDR3 protein: CSAREMGMNTEAFF